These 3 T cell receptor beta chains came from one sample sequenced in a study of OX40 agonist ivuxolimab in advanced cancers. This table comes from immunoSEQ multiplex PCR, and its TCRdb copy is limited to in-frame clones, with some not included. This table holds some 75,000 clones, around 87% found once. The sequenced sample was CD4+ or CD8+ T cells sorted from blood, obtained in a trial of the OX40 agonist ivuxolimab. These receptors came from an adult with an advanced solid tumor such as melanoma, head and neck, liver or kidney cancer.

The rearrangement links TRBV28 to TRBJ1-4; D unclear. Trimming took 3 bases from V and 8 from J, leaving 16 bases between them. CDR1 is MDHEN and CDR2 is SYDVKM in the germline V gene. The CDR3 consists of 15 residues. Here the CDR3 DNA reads TGTGCCAGCAGTTTTGTGGGTTCCCGCAGGGAAAAACTGTTTTTT. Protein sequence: CASSFVGSRREKLFF.

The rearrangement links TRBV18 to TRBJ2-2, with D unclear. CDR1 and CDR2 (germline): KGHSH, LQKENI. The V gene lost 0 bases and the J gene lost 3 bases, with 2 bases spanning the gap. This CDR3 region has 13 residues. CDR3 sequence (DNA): TGTGCCAGCTCACCACCGGACACCGGGGAGCTGTTTTTT. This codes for CASSPPDTGELFF. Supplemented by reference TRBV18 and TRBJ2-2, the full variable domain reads NAGVMQNPRHLVRRRGQEARLRCSPMKGHSHVYWYRQLPEEGLKFMVYLQKENIIDESGMPKERFSAEFPKEGPSILRIQQVVRGDSAAYFCASSPPDTGELFFGEGSRLTVL.

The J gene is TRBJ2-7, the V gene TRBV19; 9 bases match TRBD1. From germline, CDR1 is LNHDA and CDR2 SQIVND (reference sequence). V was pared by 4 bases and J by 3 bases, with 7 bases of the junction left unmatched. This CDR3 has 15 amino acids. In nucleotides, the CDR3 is TGTGCCAGTAGTAGTCGGGACAGGGCATTCTACGAGCAGTACTTC. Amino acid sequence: CASSSRDRAFYEQYF.